This TCR beta chain derives from a study of Graves' ophthalmopathy and Graves' hyperthyroidism. This clonotype was seen a few times. Amplification of TCR beta CDR3 regions used RNA transcripts. Amplification began with first-round RT-PCR using HTBI primers, then second-round multiplex PCR was performed. MiXCR, run by TCRdb on the multiplex PCR reads, gives a single entry per CDR3 protein. The sample lists over a million distinct CDR3 sequences, about 36% occurring once. CDR3 length: 12 amino acids. Trimming took 3 bases from V and 9 from J; bases not matched to a gene: 7. Germline V lookup: CDR1 DFQATT, CDR2 SNEGSKA (reference sequence).

The clonotype originates from an adult man with Graves' hyperthyroidism. The rearrangement joins TRBV20-1 to TRBJ2-7, with 8 bases matching TRBD1. Input material: peripheral blood or thyroid tissue (not recorded which). As DNA, the CDR3 is TGCAGTGCTAGGCTAGACAGGGGTGGGCAGTACTTC. Its translation: CSARLDRGGQYF.